A single sample is the source of the 5 T cell receptor beta chains below, sequenced in a study of blood T cells in healthy people across ages. The use of a sample-barcoded 5' primer and a J-beta primer mix characterized a second PCR of roughly 6 to 11 cycles. TCRdb processed the 5' RACE reads anew with MiXCR; each CDR3 protein has one entry. The sample lists about 730,000 distinct CDR3 sequences, 43% seen once, with about 20% in the top ten. Material: blood. Receptors originate from a woman in her sixties in good health.

V gene TRBV5-1 combines with J gene TRBJ2-7, with D possibly called TRBD1 or TRBD2 (5 bases each). The V gene lost 4 bases and the J gene lost 2 bases, with 13 bases spanning the gap. The CDR3 contains 14 residues. CDR1 and CDR2 from the germline V gene are SGHRS and YFSETQ. The chain's CDR3 is CASSNSEGPYEQYF. The CDR3 DNA is TGCGCCAGCAGCAACAGCGAGGGACCCTACGAGCAGTACTTC.

V gene TRBV7-8 combines with J gene TRBJ2-3; D not certain. CDR1 is SGHVS and CDR2 is FQNEAQ in the germline V gene. The CDR3 contains 13 residues. Trimming removed 1 base at V and 2 bases at J, with 4 bases between. CDR3 bases: TGTGCCAGCAGCTTAGAGTACACAGATACGCAGTATTTT. Residues: CASSLEYTDTQYF.

There are a few counts of this clonotype. The chain recombines TRBV5-1 with TRBJ2-1; no firm D call. V was pared by 1 base and J by 6 bases, with 11 bases between. CDR1 is SGHRS, CDR2 YFSETQ, per germline. This CDR3 comprises 14 residues. This CDR3 is CASSLFDAGNEQFF. In nucleotides, the CDR3 is TGCGCCAGCAGCTTGTTCGACGCTGGCAATGAGCAGTTCTTC.

In its sample, this clonotype was seen once. The gene calls are TRBV20-1 and TRBJ2-7, with D uncertain. This CDR3 spans 14 amino acids. Germline values: CDR1 DFQATT, CDR2 SNEGSKA (reference sequence). Trimming shortened V by 1 base and J by 0 bases, and 10 bases separated the two germline ends. The CDR3 DNA reads as TGCAGTGCTAGAGGGTCTCCGAGCTCCTACGAGCAGTACTTC. Protein product: CSARGSPSSYEQYF.

This clonotype was recorded many times. J is TRBJ2-3 and V is TRBV29-1; D gene unclear. Germline V gives CDR1 SQVTM, CDR2 ANQGSEA. V was shortened by 0 bases and J by 4 bases, with 5 bases between the two germline ends. This CDR3 has 12 residues. The CDR3: CSVEDPPDTQYF. The CDR3 nucleotides are TGCAGCGTTGAAGACCCCCCAGATACGCAGTATTTT.